The clone carrying this TCR beta chain is medium-sized in the sample. Its antigen is currently unknown. The data derive from a study of T cells after yellow fever vaccination. For the study at large: Each low-cell-number fraction was prepared by means of SMART-Seq v4 Ultra Low Input.

TCRdb passed the 5' RACE reads through MiXCR, listing each CDR3 protein once. The sample has some 400,000 distinct CDR3 sequences; around a sixth are singletons. Whole-study findings and limits: A secondary response was less intense yet reached its peak sooner, at day 5 versus 15. It was a small share of clonotypes that appeared in both CD4 and CD8 compartments.

The CDR3 runs 14 residues. Deletions cut 8 bases from V and 4 bases from J, with 16 bases between. The material was PBMCs, obtained before the yellow fever booster vaccination. The V gene is TRBV12-3 or TRBV12-4, the J gene TRBJ2-3; possible D gene TRBD2, 6 bases. The TCR originated in a man aged 18 to 30 who received the YFV17D yellow fever vaccine. CDR3 in amino acids: CASELYAGSDTQYF. The CDR3 DNA is TGTGCCAGCGAGTTATACGCGGGGTCAGATACGCAGTATTTT.